In its sample, the clone carrying this TCR beta chain was seen once. What it recognizes is unknown. The sample is drawn from a study of shared clonotypes between healthy human individuals. Deletions cut 0 bases from V and 5 bases from J, with 8 bases between. CDR1 is KGHSH, CDR2 LQKENI, per germline. CDR3 length: 13 amino acids. Study-wide results and caveats: On the whole, naive subsets had larger estimated richness than memory subsets had.

Source study methods: Junction-only sequences produced by ImmunoSEQ had no quality scores, so filtering differed. Repertoires were generated with immunoSEQ multiplex PCR, while TCRdb's copy carries only in-frame clones and drops some. V, J and clone size were drawn from that table, and D and trimming were deduced from the DNA. The top ten hold about 0.13% of the sample, which has roughly 2.6 million clones, roughly nine tenths seen once. The receptor was derived from a man aged 18 to 29 in good health. The source material was naive CD4+ T cells sorted from blood. The sample's subset: CD45RA+ positively selected. This chain connects TRBV18 to TRBJ2-7; D is unclear. The CDR3, as DNA: TGTGCCAGCTCACCACCTGGGCTAGACGAGCAGTACTTC. This encodes CASSPPGLDEQYF.